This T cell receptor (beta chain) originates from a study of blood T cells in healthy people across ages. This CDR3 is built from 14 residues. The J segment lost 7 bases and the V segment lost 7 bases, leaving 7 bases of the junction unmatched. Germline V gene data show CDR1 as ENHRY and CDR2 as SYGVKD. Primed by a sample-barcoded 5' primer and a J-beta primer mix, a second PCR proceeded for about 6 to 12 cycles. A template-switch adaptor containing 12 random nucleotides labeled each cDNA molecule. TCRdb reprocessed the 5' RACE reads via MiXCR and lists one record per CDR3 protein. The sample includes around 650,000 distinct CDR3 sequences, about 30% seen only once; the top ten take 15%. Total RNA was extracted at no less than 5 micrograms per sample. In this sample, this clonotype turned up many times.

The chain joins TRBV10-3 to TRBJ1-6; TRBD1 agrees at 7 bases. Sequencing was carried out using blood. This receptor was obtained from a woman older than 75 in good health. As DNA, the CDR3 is TGTGCCATCACCGGGGACAGCAAAAATTCACCCCTCCACTTT. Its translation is CAITGDSKNSPLHF.